The clone carrying this T cell receptor beta chain was seen at least ten times. The antigen is not known. The data were obtained in a study of T-cell reconstitution after alpha-beta-depleted transplantation in children. Trimming shortened V by 0 bases and J by 4 bases, and 13 bases separated the two germline ends. The CDR3 has 15 residues. Germline V lookup: CDR1 SGDLS, CDR2 YYNGEE. Preparing the TCRbeta library involved the use of unique molecular identifiers. MiXCR was run by TCRdb on the PCR reads, yielding one entry per CDR3 protein. Altogether nearly 20,000 distinct CDR3 sequences are present, approximately 13% being singletons, with the ten largest covering 35%. The study's findings and limits: T-cell counts and diversity at one year post-transplant came mainly from newly produced T cells. Several hundred rapidly expanded clones from non-depleted graft cells reportedly supplied alpha-beta T cells about two months post-transplant.

The sequences come from PBMCs, mostly from graft donor cells, collected 60 days after TCRalphabeta/CD19-depleted stem cell transplant. The receptor comes from a female patient aged 2 to 10 who had a stem cell transplant for congenital amegakaryocytic thrombocytopenia, so the T cells may come from the graft donor. This sequence joins TRBV9 and TRBJ1-1; D gene unclear. The CDR3 bases are TGTGCCAGCAGCGTAGATCACCGATGGGGCACTGAAGCTTTCTTT. Amino acids: CASSVDHRWGTEAFF.